This entry lists 14 T cell receptor beta chains sequenced from one sample in a study of OX40 agonist ivuxolimab in advanced cancers. Libraries were prepared by immunoSEQ multiplex PCR; TCRdb keeps only in-frame clonotypes and omits some of them. Of 70,000 to 75,000 clones listed, approximately 78% are singletons. The input for sequencing was CD4+ or CD8+ T cells sorted from blood, taken in a trial of the OX40 agonist ivuxolimab. The receptors originated from an adult with an advanced solid tumor such as melanoma, head and neck, liver or kidney cancer.

On this clone itself: Other DNA sequences in the sample encode the same CDR3. The CDR3 sequence is CASSRNEQFF. CDR3 DNA: TGTGCCAGCAGTCGAAATGAGCAGTTCTTC. This sequence joins TRBV6-1 and TRBJ2-1; D unresolved. There are 10 residues in the CDR3. Germline V gene lookup returns CDR1 MNHNS and CDR2 SASEGT. V lost 5 bases to trimming and J lost 7 bases, with 3 bases between them.

This sequence joins TRBV5-1 and TRBJ2-1, with 7 nucleotides matching TRBD2. The CDR3 contains 14 residues. CDR1 and CDR2 (germline): SGHRS, YFSETQ. V dropped 4 bases and J dropped 3; count of bases not matched to a gene: 4. The CDR3 sequence is CASSPAGIYNEQFF. CDR3 sequence (DNA): TGCGCCAGCAGCCCAGCGGGAATCTACAATGAGCAGTTCTTC.

The chain couples TRBV11-2 to TRBJ2-5; no definite D call. Trimming stripped 1 base from V and 3 bases from J, with 3 bases between. The germline gives CDR1 SGHAT, CDR2 FQNNGV. The CDR3 has 12 residues. The CDR3 here is CASSLVEETQYF. CDR3 bases: TGTGCCAGCAGCTTAGTAGAAGAGACCCAGTACTTC.

V is TRBV7-2 and J is TRBJ2-5; D ambiguous. V lost 1 base, J lost 7 bases, and 10 bases lay in between. The length of the CDR3 is 13 residues. Germline values: CDR1 SGHTA, CDR2 FQGNSA. The CDR3 nucleotides read TGTGCCAGCAGCTTAGACAGTACGGGGACCCAGTACTTC. It specifies CASSLDSTGTQYF.

This clone occurred a few times. The V gene is TRBV9, the J gene TRBJ2-3; TRBD1 or TRBD2 may be the D gene (5 bases each). The CDR3 is 15 residues long. V lost 0 bases, J lost 4 bases, and 12 bases lay in between. CDR1 is SGDLS and CDR2 is YYNGEE in the germline V gene. As DNA, the CDR3 is TGTGCCAGCAGCGTAGGGCCGGGGCGGGCAGATACGCAGTATTTT. As protein: CASSVGPGRADTQYF.

V usage is TRBV28 and J usage is TRBJ2-7, with 8 bases matching TRBD2. The CDR3 runs to 15 residues. Germline V gene data show CDR1 as MDHEN and CDR2 as SYDVKM. With 1 base clipped from V and 4 bases from J, the junction kept 6 bases outside the gene matches. CDR3 bases: TGTGCCAGCAGTTTATCATTAGCGGGAAAATACGAGCAGTACTTC. As protein: CASSLSLAGKYEQYF.

This chain connects TRBV7-2 to TRBJ2-5, with D hard to call. The CDR3 runs 13 residues. The ends were cut back, 5 bases at V and 2 bases at J, with 9 bases in the middle. CDR1 and CDR2 (germline): SGHTA, FQGNSA. CDR3 DNA sequence: TGTGCCAGCAGCGCCTATGGGCAAGAGACCCAGTACTTC. It specifies CASSAYGQETQYF.

This clone has only one observation. V gene TRBV2 combines with J gene TRBJ2-1; D possibly corresponds to TRBD2 (5 bases). Germline-derived CDR1 and CDR2 are SNHLY and FYNNEI. The CDR3 totals 12 residues. V was shortened by 6 bases and J by 6 bases, with 9 bases between the two germline ends. This CDR3 is CASSDRGNEQFF. Written as DNA, the CDR3 is TGTGCCAGCAGCGATCGGGGCAATGAGCAGTTCTTC.

The genes are TRBV5-1 and TRBJ2-5, with D perhaps TRBD1 (6 bases). The CDR3 consists of 14 residues. Trimming left V 7 bases short and J 1 base short, with 14 bases between. Germline assignment: CDR1 SGHRS and CDR2 YFSETQ. The DNA of the CDR3 is TGCGCCAGCCGTGGACAGCCCTCCCAAGAGACCCAGTACTTC. Translating gives CASRGQPSQETQYF.

A few counts support this clone. The rearrangement uses TRBV28 and TRBJ1-5; 11 bases match TRBD1. V lost 10 bases, J lost 5 bases, and 7 bases stayed unmatched. The length of the CDR3 is 14 residues. The germline V gene has CDR1 MDHEN and CDR2 SYDVKM. CDR3 protein: CAISGTGGDQPQHF. Written as DNA, the CDR3 is TGTGCCATCTCAGGGACAGGGGGTGATCAGCCCCAGCATTTT.

This sequence joins TRBV7-8 and TRBJ2-5, with 10 bases lining up with TRBD2. J gave up 4 bases and V 1 base, and 9 bases lay outside the gene matches. Germline V gene sequence: CDR1 SGHVS, CDR2 FQNEAQ. CDR3 length: 17 residues. CDR3 bases: TGTGCCAGCAGCTTAGGAGTAACTAGCGGGAAGGGAGAGACCCAGTACTTC. Amino acid sequence: CASSLGVTSGKGETQYF.

The genes are TRBV10-3 and TRBJ1-2, with D tentatively TRBD1 (6 bases). The CDR3 spans 16 residues. Germline V gene data show CDR1 as ENHRY and CDR2 as SYGVKD. The V gene lost 2 bases and the J gene lost 0 bases, with 13 bases spanning the gap. CDR3 sequence reads: CAISEGPGQTNYGYTF. CDR3 coding DNA: TGTGCCATCAGTGAGGGGCCAGGACAGACTAACTATGGCTACACCTTC.

This chain connects TRBV11-2 to TRBJ1-3; D gene ambiguous. The CDR3 sequence is 16 residues long. Germline-derived CDR1 and CDR2 are SGHAT and FQNNGV. V lost 0 bases, J lost 0 bases, and 9 bases lay in between. The CDR3 DNA reads TGTGCCAGCAGCTTAGAACCTACTAACTCTGGAAACACCATATATTTT. Its translation: CASSLEPTNSGNTIYF. Combining the CDR3 with reference TRBV11-2 and TRBJ1-3 gives the whole variable domain EAGVAQSPRYKIIEKRQSVAFWCNPISGHATLYWYQQILGQGPKLLIQFQNNGVVDDSQLPKDRFSAERLKGVDSTLKIQPAKLEDSAVYLCASSLEPTNSGNTIYFGEGSWLTVV.

This chain joins TRBV28 and TRBJ2-7; possible D gene TRBD2, 5 bases. The CDR3 totals 14 residues. Germline CDR1 and CDR2: MDHEN and SYDVKM. The V and J ends lost 5 bases and 0 bases respectively, with 11 bases between them. CDR3 loop: CASSPGESSYEQYF. The CDR3, as DNA: TGTGCCAGCAGTCCCGGGGAAAGCTCCTACGAGCAGTACTTC.